This T cell receptor beta chain was sequenced for a study of CD8 T cells in ankylosing spondylitis. TCRdb used MiXCR to reprocess the 5' RACE reads, holding one entry per CDR3 protein. The sample gives under 250,000 distinct CDR3 sequences, roughly a tenth of which show up once; around 3% is in the top ten. This clonotype was detected ten times or more. Germline lookup yields CDR1 SGHNT and CDR2 YYREEE (reference sequence). The CDR3 runs to 13 residues. The J segment lost 4 bases and the V segment lost 3 bases, leaving 4 bases of the junction unmatched. The TCR was taken from a male donor with ankylosing spondylitis or in good health (not recorded which). Material for sequencing was blood, either unsorted or a sorted T cell fraction (not recorded which). This chain joins TRBV5-4 and TRBJ2-7, with TRBD2 identical over 7 bases. The CDR3 here is CASSWGGNYEQYF. For the CDR3, the DNA is TGTGCCAGCAGCTGGGGGGGGAATTACGAGCAGTACTTC.